This T cell receptor beta chain is drawn from a study of long-term antiretroviral therapy in people with HIV. General study findings and limits: Post-ART diversity increased but stayed below transplant donor controls. It was observed that HIV repertoires exhibited narrower CDR3 length ranges than controls.

Deletions cut 2 bases from V and 5 bases from J, with 11 bases between. The germline V gene has CDR1 SGHRS and CDR2 YFSETQ. The CDR3 contains 14 residues. Every specimen held between roughly 0.95-10 million cryopreserved PBMC. These were thawed and washed before DNA extraction. This clone was recorded only once. Its specificity is unknown. Researchers report immunoSEQ v3.0 was run at survey level. TCRdb's copy holds only in-frame clones and misses some; the assay was immunoSEQ multiplex PCR. The table lists over 30,000 clones, roughly 77% of them singletons. The chain carries TRBV5-1 and TRBJ2-1; no reliable D call. The receptor's source is a man younger than 35 with HIV. Sequenced here: unsorted PBMCs, sampled 1.9 years after starting antiretroviral therapy. Here the CDR3 DNA reads TGCGCCAGCAGCTTCTGGCAGGAGAACAATGAGCAGTTCTTC. The encoded protein is CASSFWQENNEQFF.